These 30 T cell receptor beta chains share one sample of origin, sequenced in a study of beta chain features in type 1 diabetes. Study results and limitations: When Type 1 diabetes patients were examined, their TCRB CDR3s proved moderately but significantly shorter in all four CD4+ subsets.

Their antigens are not known. Expressed TCRB transcripts got sequenced, as all isolated RNA was reverse transcribed. Assay: immunoSEQ multiplex PCR; the TCRdb copy retains only in-frame clones and omits some. The sample lists hundreds of thousands of clones, about 14% occurring once. The sequenced material came from naive CD4+ T cells from blood. The receptors were gathered from a man aged 18-30 years with type 1 diabetes.

The table lists this clone with a few counts. V and J are TRBV5-1 and TRBJ2-1; no firm D call. CDR3 size: 15 residues. Germline assignment: CDR1 SGHRS and CDR2 YFSETQ. V was clipped by 1 base and J by 4 bases, with 12 bases between them. The CDR3: CASSLNGLGYNEQFF. As DNA, the CDR3 is TGCGCCAGCAGCTTGAACGGTCTAGGGTACAATGAGCAGTTCTTC.

This clone was seen more than once but under ten times. This chain uses TRBV9 with TRBJ2-3; 9 bases agree with TRBD2. With V trimmed by 3 bases and J by 0 bases, 5 bases remained unmatched. Germline CDR1 is SGDLS and CDR2 is YYNGEE. This CDR3 contains 16 residues. The CDR3 protein is CASSATAGGSTDTQYF. The CDR3 DNA reads as TGTGCCAGCAGCGCCACCGCGGGAGGGAGCACAGATACGCAGTATTTT.

The rearrangement uses TRBV2 and TRBJ1-2, with TRBD1 identical over 7 bases. The CDR3 has 14 amino acids. Per the germline V gene, CDR1 is SNHLY and CDR2 is FYNNEI. Trimming cost V 6 bases and J 8 bases; bases outside gene matches: 12. The CDR3 nucleotides read TGTGCCAGCAGCCTCCTGACAGGGACGTACGGCTACACCTTC. Its translation is CASSLLTGTYGYTF.

This clone appeared a few times. CDR3 amino acids: CASSRPGLAGDTQYF. CDR3 nucleotide sequence: TGTGCCAGCAGTCGCCCGGGACTAGCGGGAGATACGCAGTATTTT. This chain connects TRBV6-5 to TRBJ2-3, with TRBD2 identical over 12 bases. Per the germline V gene, CDR1 is MNHEY and CDR2 is SVGAGI. There are 15 residues in the CDR3. With V trimmed by 5 bases and J by 5 bases, 5 bases remained unmatched.

The V gene is TRBV7-2, the J gene TRBJ1-5; 7 nucleotides line up with TRBD1. The length of the CDR3 is 13 residues. V gave up 7 bases and J gave up 0 bases; unmatched junction bases: 0. Germline assignment: CDR1 SGHTA and CDR2 FQGNSA. CDR3: CASNRGSNQPQHF. As DNA, the CDR3 is TGTGCCAGCAACAGGGGTAGCAATCAGCCCCAGCATTTT. Using reference TRBV7-2 and TRBJ1-5 for the parts outside the CDR3, the full variable domain is GAGVSQSPSNKVTEKGKDVELRCDPISGHTALYWYRQSLGQGLEFLIYFQGNSAPDKSGLPSDRFSAERTGGSVSTLTIQRTQQEDSAVYLCASNRGSNQPQHFGDGTRLSIL.

This chain joins TRBV7-9 and TRBJ2-5, with 9 bases aligning to TRBD2. In germline, CDR1 is SEHNR, CDR2 FQNEAQ (reference sequence). V trimming: 4 bases; J trimming: 5 bases; junction bases outside the gene matches: 8. This CDR3 is built from 15 residues. DNA for the CDR3: TGTGCCAGCAGCTCCGCCGGACTAGCGAGCGAGACCCAGTACTTC. Protein: CASSSAGLASETQYF.

The chain recombines TRBV5-4 with TRBJ1-1; D may be TRBD1 (6 bases). CDR3 length: 16 residues. The V and J ends lost 5 bases and 1 base respectively, with 18 bases between them. Germline V CDR1 and CDR2: SGHNT, YYREEE (reference sequence). The CDR3 region has the DNA TGTGCCAGCAGACGAACACAGGGCTTTGGGAACACTGAAGCTTTCTTT. Protein sequence: CASRRTQGFGNTEAFF.

The V gene is TRBV30, the J gene TRBJ2-5, with TRBD2 matching 11 bases. The CDR3 loop spans 18 amino acids. With V trimmed by 0 bases and J by 4 bases, 13 bases remained unmatched. Germline V gene data show CDR1 as GTSNPN and CDR2 as SVGIG (reference sequence). This CDR3 reads CAWSVVRSSGGAPETQYF. CDR3 nucleotide sequence: TGTGCCTGGAGTGTAGTAAGGAGTAGCGGGGGGGCTCCAGAGACCCAGTACTTC.

There are a few counts of this clone. In DNA, the CDR3 is TGTGCCAGCAGCATGACAGGGTTTCGGCCCCAGCATTTT. Encoded protein: CASSMTGFRPQHF. The genes are TRBV13 and TRBJ1-5; 7 nucleotides line up with TRBD1. Germline V gives CDR1 PRHDT, CDR2 FYEKMQ (reference sequence). The J segment lost 9 bases and the V segment lost 5 bases, leaving 7 bases of the junction unmatched. The CDR3 is 13 residues long.

This clone was counted between two and nine times. V usage is TRBV21-1 and J usage is TRBJ2-3; the DNA was not used to check the table's D call, TRBD2. TRBV21-1 is marked as a pseudogene. This CDR3 spans 16 amino acids. CDR3 nucleotides: TGTGCTCCGGGCCCGATGGCGGGGGCGCCGGCAGATACGCAGTATTTT. Translated, it gives CAPGPMAGAPADTQYF.

This clone came up a few times. The rearrangement uses TRBV5-1 and TRBJ2-5, with 8 bases fitting TRBD2. Germline CDR1 reads SGHRS; CDR2 reads YFSETQ. This CDR3 spans 13 amino acids. V shed 7 bases, J shed 5 bases, and the junction held 7 bases outside the gene matches. The CDR3 DNA sequence: TGCGCCAGCCACAGCGGGGGAGGCGAGACCCAGTACTTC. The encoded protein is CASHSGGGETQYF.

The rearrangement links TRBV19 to TRBJ2-1; 9 bases map to TRBD2. CDR3 size: 16 residues. Trimming took 3 bases from V and 5 from J; bases not matched to a gene: 8. Germline CDR1 is LNHDA and CDR2 is SQIVND (reference sequence). The CDR3 sequence is CASSIPGTSTNNEQFF. The CDR3 DNA sequence: TGTGCCAGTAGTATCCCCGGGACTAGCACAAACAATGAGCAGTTCTTC.

This clone was detected only a few times. The V gene is TRBV30, the J gene TRBJ2-2; the match to TRBD2 covers 8 bases. Germline V gives CDR1 GTSNPN, CDR2 SVGIG (reference sequence). J gave up 2 bases and V 8 bases, and 7 bases lay outside the gene matches. There are 14 residues in the CDR3. The chain's CDR3 is CARGGQSNTGELFF. CDR3 bases: TGTGCCCGGGGGGGGCAGTCAAACACCGGGGAGCTGTTTTTT. Using reference TRBV30 and TRBJ2-2 for the parts outside the CDR3, the full variable domain is SQTIHQWPATLVQPVGSPLSLECTVEGTSNPNLYWYRQAAGRGLQLLFYSVGIGQISSEVPQNLSASRPQDRQFILSSKKLLLSDSGFYLCARGGQSNTGELFFGEGSRLTVL.

The V call is TRBV7-2, the J call TRBJ2-5; D not resolved. Germline assignment: CDR1 SGHTA and CDR2 FQGNSA. The CDR3 spans 15 residues. V was clipped by 0 bases and J by 0 bases, with 8 bases between them. CDR3 nucleotides: TGTGCCAGCAGCTTAGCAGGAGCGTACCAAGAGACCCAGTACTTC. Its protein is CASSLAGAYQETQYF.

Only a few counts were recorded for this clone. The chain carries TRBV2 and TRBJ1-4; maybe TRBD1 (5 bases). V was cut by 10 bases and J by 4 bases, with 19 bases left in between. The CDR3 runs 15 residues. Germline assignment: CDR1 SNHLY and CDR2 FYNNEI. This CDR3 reads CATRVGEGRNEKLFF. The DNA for the CDR3 is TGTGCCACCCGTGTGGGTGAGGGACGTAATGAAAAACTGTTTTTT.

A few counts support this clone. The chain has TRBV6-5 and TRBJ2-1, with 9 bases fitting TRBD2. Germline values: CDR1 MNHEY, CDR2 SVGAGI. V dropped 6 bases and J dropped 2; count of bases not matched to a gene: 5. The CDR3 runs to 15 residues. CDR3 in DNA: TGTGCCAGCAGGGCGGGAGGGGAGACCTACAATGAGCAGTTCTTC. Translated, it gives CASRAGGETYNEQFF.

V gene TRBV25-1 combines with J gene TRBJ1-6; 8 bases agree with TRBD1. This CDR3 contains 17 residues. V gave up 1 base and J gave up 8 bases; unmatched junction bases: 10. Germline lookup yields CDR1 MGHDK and CDR2 SYGVNS. The CDR3 sequence is CASSEFPLGTGDSPLHF. The CDR3 nucleotides are TGTGCCAGCAGTGAATTTCCTTTAGGGACAGGTGATTCACCCCTCCACTTT.

The chain links TRBV7-3 to TRBJ2-2; no firm D call. The CDR3 contains 12 residues. Trimming took 5 bases from V and 7 from J, leaving 8 bases between them. CDR1 is SGHTA and CDR2 is FQGTGA in the germline V gene. CDR3 loop: CASSTRVGELFF. Here the CDR3 DNA reads TGTGCCAGCAGCACGCGAGTCGGGGAGCTGTTTTTT.

For this clone: Other DNA sequences in the same sample also yield this CDR3. The chain has TRBV6-5 and TRBJ2-5, with 8 bases lining up with TRBD1. This CDR3 comprises 13 residues. CDR1 is MNHEY, CDR2 SVGAGI, per germline. J gave up 4 bases and V 6 bases, and 4 bases lay outside the gene matches. The CDR3 DNA follows: TGTGCCAGCAGGCGGACAGGGTTAGAGACCCAGTACTTC. It yields the protein CASRRTGLETQYF.

In this sample, this clone turned up a few times. This sequence joins TRBV6-1 and TRBJ2-3, with no clear D. V lost 5 bases and J 4 bases, leaving 4 bases between the germline ends. The CDR3 spans 11 residues. CDR1 and CDR2 from the germline V gene are MNHNS and SASEGT. This CDR3 reads CASSSPDTQYF. The DNA for the CDR3 is TGTGCCAGCAGTTCTCCAGATACGCAGTATTTT.

This clone was detected only a few times. This sequence joins TRBV6-5 and TRBJ1-2; TRBD1 is a possible D gene (5 bases). Germline V gene lookup returns CDR1 MNHEY and CDR2 SVGAGI. This CDR3 is 15 amino acids long. The V end was cut by 4 bases, the J end by 4 bases, with 16 bases between. Written as DNA, the CDR3 is TGTGCCAGCAGTTTTCGACAGCCAACCGGCTATGGCTACACCTTC. Translating it yields CASSFRQPTGYGYTF.

This clone occurred a few times. This chain links TRBV25-1 with TRBJ2-1; 10 positions match TRBD2. CDR1 is MGHDK, CDR2 SYGVNS, per germline. The CDR3 contains 16 residues. Losses at the gene ends were 3 bases for V and 8 bases for J; bases not matched to a gene: 10. In DNA form, the CDR3 reads TGTGCCAGCAGTGAGCGGCTAGCGGGGGTCGTAGATGAGCAGTTCTTC. This translates into CASSERLAGVVDEQFF.

This clone has only a few counts. The CDR3 bases are TGCAGCGTTGACATGGACTCGAACACTGAAGCTTTCTTT. Its protein is CSVDMDSNTEAFF. V gene TRBV29-1 combines with J gene TRBJ1-1; D is unclear. Trimming left V 3 bases short and J 1 base short, with 9 bases between. The CDR3 runs 13 residues. Germline V CDR1 and CDR2: SQVTM, ANQGSEA.

The chain combines TRBV7-3 with TRBJ2-2; D may be TRBD2 (6 bases). The CDR3 is made up of 15 amino acids. V lost 2 bases and J 2 bases, leaving 9 bases between the germline ends. From germline, CDR1 is SGHTA and CDR2 FQGTGA. In DNA form, the CDR3 reads TGTGCCAGCAGCTTAGACGGGGGAAACACCGGGGAGCTGTTTTTT. This sequence encodes CASSLDGGNTGELFF.

The CDR3 nucleotides read TGCGCCAGCAGCCCGGTCGCCGGAGGAGCGACCCAGTACTTC. Amino acids: CASSPVAGGATQYF. The chain employs TRBV10-2 and TRBJ2-5; D possibly corresponds to TRBD2 (5 bases). In germline, CDR1 is WSHSY, CDR2 SAAADI. Trimming shortened V by 6 bases and J by 7 bases, and 18 bases separated the two germline ends. This CDR3 comprises 14 residues.

This sequence joins TRBV2 and TRBJ1-4; D gene unclear. V was trimmed by 2 bases and J by 3 bases, leaving 7 bases between them. Germline V gene sequence: CDR1 SNHLY, CDR2 FYNNEI. CDR3 length equals 14 residues. CDR3 DNA sequence: TGTGCCAGCAGTGAAATGACGCCTAATGAAAAACTGTTTTTT. Translation: CASSEMTPNEKLFF.

This clone was observed a handful of times. The chain uses TRBV18 and TRBJ1-1; D is uncertain. V gave up 4 bases and J gave up 2 bases, with 11 bases separating them. This CDR3 has 14 amino acids. Per germline, CDR1 KGHSH and CDR2 LQKENI. CDR3 in amino acids: CASSLNRGNTEAFF. CDR3 DNA: TGTGCCAGCTCACTCAACCGGGGAAACACTGAAGCTTTCTTT.

This clone was recorded a few times. The chain employs TRBV30 and TRBJ1-1; D call uncertain. Germline CDR1 reads GTSNPN; CDR2 reads SVGIG (reference sequence). The V and J ends lost 2 bases and 0 bases respectively, with 10 bases between them. The CDR3 consists of 14 residues. CDR3 DNA sequence: TGTGCCTGGAGTTTAGGTAGAATGAACACTGAAGCTTTCTTT. Its translation: CAWSLGRMNTEAFF.

The chain has TRBV14 and TRBJ2-7, with 7 nucleotides matching TRBD1. V gave up 3 bases and J gave up 4 bases; unmatched junction bases: 6. The CDR3 loop spans 14 amino acids. Germline V CDR1 and CDR2: SGHDN, FVKESK. The CDR3 DNA reads TGTGCCAGCAGCCAGGGACAGATCGGTTACGAGCAGTACTTC. This gives the protein CASSQGQIGYEQYF. The variable domain in full, with the rest retrieved from reference TRBV14 and TRBJ2-7, is EAGVTQFPSHSVIEKGQTVTLRCDPISGHDNLYWYRRVMGKEIKFLLHFVKESKQDESGMPNNRFLAERTGGTYSTLKVQPAELEDSGVYFCASSQGQIGYEQYFGPGTRLTVT.

This clone was found a few times. The rearrangement joins TRBV2 to TRBJ2-1; no reliable D call. Germline loops: CDR1 SNHLY, CDR2 FYNNEI. The V end lost 4 bases, the J end lost 10 bases, and 14 bases lay between the germline ends. This CDR3 spans 13 amino acids. Written as DNA, the CDR3 is TGTGCCAGCAGTGTTGATGAAATGGCGGAGCAGTTCTTC. It translates to CASSVDEMAEQFF.